The rows below give T cell receptor beta chains drawn from one sample of a study of neurological immune-mediated disorders. TCRdb reprocessed the 5' RACE reads with MiXCR, giving one entry per CDR3 protein. Among about 39,000 distinct CDR3 sequences listed, 6% to 7.5% were seen once. Sequenced input: CD4+ T cells from blood. These receptors were collected from a middle-aged man in good health. CDR3s include the opening cysteine and the closing phenylalanine or tryptophan.

TRBV9	TRBJ1-3	CASSVEVDGNTIYF
TRBV5-1	TRBJ1-5	CASSLDSYQPQHF
TRBV7-3	TRBJ2-1	CASSSDRGSYNEQFF
TRBV5-1	TRBJ2-7	CASSLDSPWDEQYF
TRBV20-1	TRBJ2-7	CSASGHDLGEQYF
TRBV20-1	TRBJ1-1	CSAKTGGMWDTEAFF
TRBV10-3	TRBJ2-5	CAISPGQGGFQETQYF
TRBV7-2	TRBJ2-5	CASSLAFDRFQETQYF
TRBV12-3/TRBV12-4	TRBJ2-4	CASSLFRGPGNIQYF
TRBV7-2	TRBJ2-3	CASSLAGASDTQYF
TRBV19	TRBJ2-5	CASTNGETQYF
TRBV15	TRBJ1-2	CATSRGGAARAQANYGYTF
TRBV6-2/TRBV6-3	TRBJ2-7	CASSYSKGLAGDSYEQYF
TRBV7-2	TRBJ1-6	CASSYWGRDSPLHF
TRBV6-5	TRBJ2-1	CASSSPGLGYNEQFF
TRBV29-1	TRBJ2-3	CSVDGGTDTQYF
TRBV6-1	TRBJ2-1	CASTEDSGSYNEQFF
TRBV7-9	TRBJ2-1	CASSLGEYNEQFF
TRBV5-4	TRBJ1-1	CASSPEGGRTEAFF
TRBV10-3	TRBJ2-3	CAIRSGASGDTQYF
TRBV10-3	TRBJ2-7	CAISESEDLEQYF
TRBV13	TRBJ2-7	CASSFGPPRLYEQYF
TRBV7-2	TRBJ2-2	CASSILSGSGELFF
TRBV7-2	TRBJ2-7	CASSTTGGNYEQYF
TRBV7-8	TRBJ2-7	CASSLARDYEQYF
TRBV20-1	TRBJ2-7	CSAGEGATASYEQYF
TRBV3-1	TRBJ1-5	CASSARGPNQPQHF
TRBV7-9	TRBJ1-1	CASSLQGGTEAFF
TRBV7-9	TRBJ2-1	CASSLAGTPYNEQFF
TRBV5-6	TRBJ2-5	CASSSAGRAILDQETQYF
TRBV20-1	TRBJ2-1	CSAPYRISYNEQFF
TRBV20-1	TRBJ2-1	CSARDPRDFTNEQFF
TRBV20-1	TRBJ2-7	CSVRTGTYEYYF
TRBV20-1	TRBJ2-7	CSAALYEQYF
TRBV5-5	TRBJ2-6	CASSSTPQGSSGANVLTF
TRBV18	TRBJ2-5	CASSPQQASKETQYF
TRBV5-1	TRBJ2-7	CASSSSGSVNEQYF
TRBV7-9	TRBJ2-5	CASSLTGRNQETQYF
TRBV28	TRBJ2-4	CASSRARNLLTKNIQYF
TRBV20-1	TRBJ2-7	CSARTGTSGARDYEQYF